A selection of T cell receptor beta chains follows, all from one sample in a study of beta chain features in type 1 diabetes. Only in-frame clones appear in the TCRdb table, and some are missing; sequencing was by immunoSEQ multiplex PCR. The sample includes about 130,000 clones, approximately 9% seen only once; the top ten take under 0.9%. Sequencing input: central memory CD4+ T cells from blood. These receptors were collected from a man between 25 and 39 years old with type 1 diabetes. The CDR3 runs from the conserved cysteine through the conserved F or W. The order of the fields is J gene, V gene, CDR3 protein.

>TRBJ2-1|TRBV2
CASSESLLAGGRGGEQFF
>TRBJ2-2|TRBV19
CASTADRANTGELFF
>TRBJ2-5|TRBV2
CASRGTSGGMGAQYF
>TRBJ2-7|TRBV15
CATSRGGDTYEQYF
>TRBJ2-7|TRBV7-2
CASSPRTYEQYF
>TRBJ1-1|TRBV7-9
CASSLGATNTEAFF
>TRBJ2-1|TRBV19
CASSTRGLVEQFF
>TRBJ2-1|TRBV4-3
CASSQDARGRLQFF
>TRBJ1-3|TRBV19
CASRTGRSGNTIYF
>TRBJ1-1|TRBV25-1
CASSALTGHLEAFF
>TRBJ2-2|TRBV5-4
CASSLTGDTGELFF
>TRBJ1-2|TRBV10-3
CASSTPGNDYGYTF
>TRBJ2-1|TRBV9
CASSVEAGLSVEEQFF
>TRBJ2-7|TRBV19
CASANGGSNYEQYF
>TRBJ2-7|TRBV5-1
CASSLSPDATSGAYEQYF
>TRBJ2-3|TRBV29-1
CSVLAGGFLGTQYF
>TRBJ1-5|TRBV2
CASSSDGFGNQPQHF
>TRBJ2-7|TRBV30
CAWSVQGAVEQYF
>TRBJ1-2|TRBV15
CATSRDLSAGPRYTF
>TRBJ2-2|TRBV5-4
CASSLGGTNTGELFF
>TRBJ2-3|TRBV7-9
CASSSGWKADTQYF
>TRBJ2-3|TRBV5-6
CASSPGAGSTDTQYF
>TRBJ2-5|TRBV7-9
CASSPQGETQYF
>TRBJ1-1|TRBV2
CASSESRASEAFF
>TRBJ2-3|TRBV7-9
CASSLTGGLGADTQYF
>TRBJ2-7|TRBV5-1
CASSLTGLAYEQYF
>TRBJ2-5|TRBV5-4
CASQTSGGAGEETQYF
>TRBJ2-7|TRBV28
CASSLTDTLYGKRQYF
>TRBJ2-1|TRBV5-1
CASSLAALAASYNEQFF
>TRBJ2-7|TRBV29-1
CSVSAGTGDHEQYF
>TRBJ1-2|TRBV5-4
CASSTPQGRGYTF
>TRBJ2-2|TRBV7-2
CASSPQGTTGELFF
>TRBJ2-5|TRBV4-3
CASSQDRETQYF
>TRBJ2-2|TRBV7-2
CASSPSLGSGELFF
>TRBJ1-2|TRBV6-5
CASRGQNYGYTF
>TRBJ2-5|TRBV7-3
CASSGGPGETQYF
>TRBJ2-3|TRBV2
CASRIDRVGDQYF
>TRBJ2-5|TRBV18
CASSPGQVPETQYF
>TRBJ1-5|TRBV28
CASSGALSNQPQHF